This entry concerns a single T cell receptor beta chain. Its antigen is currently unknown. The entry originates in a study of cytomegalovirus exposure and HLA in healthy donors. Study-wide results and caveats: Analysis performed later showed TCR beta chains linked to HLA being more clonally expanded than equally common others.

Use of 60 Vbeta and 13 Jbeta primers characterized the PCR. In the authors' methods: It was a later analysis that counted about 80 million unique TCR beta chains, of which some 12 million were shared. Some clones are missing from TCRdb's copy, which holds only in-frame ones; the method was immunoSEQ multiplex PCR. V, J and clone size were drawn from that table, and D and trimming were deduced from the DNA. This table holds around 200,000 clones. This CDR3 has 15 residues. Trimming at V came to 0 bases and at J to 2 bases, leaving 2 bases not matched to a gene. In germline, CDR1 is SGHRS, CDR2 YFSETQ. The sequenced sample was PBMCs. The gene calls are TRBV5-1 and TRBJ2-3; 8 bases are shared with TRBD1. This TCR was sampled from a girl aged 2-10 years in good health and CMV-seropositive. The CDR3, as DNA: TGCGCCAGCAGCTTGGCGGACAGGGACACAGATACGCAGTATTTT. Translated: CASSLADRDTDTQYF.